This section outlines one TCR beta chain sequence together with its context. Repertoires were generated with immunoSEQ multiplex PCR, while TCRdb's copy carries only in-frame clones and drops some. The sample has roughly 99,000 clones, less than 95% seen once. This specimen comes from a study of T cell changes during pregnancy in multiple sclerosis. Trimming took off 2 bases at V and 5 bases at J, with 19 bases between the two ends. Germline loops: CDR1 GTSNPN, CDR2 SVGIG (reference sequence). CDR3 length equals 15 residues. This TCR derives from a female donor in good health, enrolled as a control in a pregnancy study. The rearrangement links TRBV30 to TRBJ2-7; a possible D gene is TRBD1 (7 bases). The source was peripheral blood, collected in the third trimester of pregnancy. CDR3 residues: CAWSLRAGGQNEQYF. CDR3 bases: TGTGCCTGGAGTTTACGAGCAGGGGGGCAAAACGAGCAGTACTTC.